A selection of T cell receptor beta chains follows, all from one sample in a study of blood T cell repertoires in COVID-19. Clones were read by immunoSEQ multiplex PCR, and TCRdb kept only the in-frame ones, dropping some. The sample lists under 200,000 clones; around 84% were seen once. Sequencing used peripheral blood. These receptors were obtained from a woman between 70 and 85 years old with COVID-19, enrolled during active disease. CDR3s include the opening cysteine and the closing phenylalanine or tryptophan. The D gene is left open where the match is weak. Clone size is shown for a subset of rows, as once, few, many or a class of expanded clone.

TGTGCCAGCAGACTAACCCTCAGGGGGCGGATGGAAAAACTGTTTTTT | CASRLTLRGRMEKLFF | TRBJ1-4 | NA | TRBD1 | 16 | TRBV28
TGTGCCAGCAACCCCGGGGGACTTGGGACCCAGTACTTC | CASNPGGLGTQYF | TRBJ2-5 | few | NA | 13 | TRBV5-4
TGTGCCAGCAGTTCTAGGCGGTTCAAAAACATTCAGTACTTC | CASSSRRFKNIQYF | TRBJ2-4 | NA | NA | 14 | TRBV27
TGTGCCAGCAGCGTAGAATCGGGTAGTGGAAACACCATATATTTT | CASSVESGSGNTIYF | TRBJ1-3 | few | NA | 15 | TRBV9
TGTGCCAGCAGCTTAGTAGCGGGAGCCTACGAGCAGTACTTC | CASSLVAGAYEQYF | TRBJ2-7 | once | TRBD2 | 14 | TRBV7-2
TGTGCCAGCAGTCAAGGGGGCCCCAACCTCGGGGAGCTGTTTTTT | CASSQGGPNLGELFF | TRBJ2-2 | NA | TRBD1 | 15 | TRBV28
TGTGCCAGCAGTTTATCGTCCCCTGGCTACACCTTC | CASSLSSPGYTF | TRBJ1-2 | NA | NA | 12 | TRBV28
TGTGCCAGCAGTTTCTACGAGACACCCCTCCACTTT | CASSFYETPLHF | TRBJ1-6 | NA | NA | 12 | TRBV28
TGTGCCAGCGGAGGTAGCGGGGGTGAGACCCAGTACTTC | CASGGSGGETQYF | TRBJ2-5 | once | TRBD2 | 13 | TRBV3-1/TRBV3-2
TGTGCCAGTAGTATAGATCACAGCCTGATAGGAAACGAGCAGTACTTC | CASSIDHSLIGNEQYF | TRBJ2-7 | NA | NA | 16 | TRBV19
TGTGCCAGCAGCTCCGACAGGGGGCGTCGAAAACTGTTTTTT | CASSSDRGRRKLFF | TRBJ1-4 | few | NA | 14 | TRBV12-1
TGTGCCAGCAGCCTACCGGACAGCTCTCAGGGCGGCTACACCTTC | CASSLPDSSQGGYTF | TRBJ1-2 | NA | NA | 15 | TRBV28
TGTGCCAGCAGTAAGACAGGGCCCGCCTACGAGCAGTACTTC | CASSKTGPAYEQYF | TRBJ2-7 | NA | TRBD1 | 14 | TRBV28
TGTGCCAGCAGACCCACCCCAGACATCGGCTATGGCTACACCTTC | CASRPTPDIGYGYTF | TRBJ1-2 | NA | NA | 15 | TRBV27
TGTGCCAGCTCACCACCGGGAGATAGATACAATGAGCAGTTCTTC | CASSPPGDRYNEQFF | TRBJ2-1 | NA | NA | 15 | TRBV18
TGTGCCAGCAGTGAAGCTCCAGGCCCCTACGAGCAGTACTTC | CASSEAPGPYEQYF | TRBJ2-7 | NA | NA | 14 | TRBV6-1
TGTGCCAGCAGTCATTCAGGGGCGGGGGAATATGGCTACACCTTC | CASSHSGAGEYGYTF | TRBJ1-2 | NA | NA | 15 | TRBV28
TGTGCCAGCAGTTACGAGATTTTAAACTATGGCTACACCTTC | CASSYEILNYGYTF | TRBJ1-2 | NA | NA | 14 | TRBV6-5
TGTGCCAGCAGCTCTCGTCAGAGGGGGACCCGACATAACTATGGCTACACCTTC | CASSSRQRGTRHNYGYTF | TRBJ1-2 | NA | NA | 18 | TRBV9
TGCAGCGTTGCGGCGGTGAACACCGGGGAGCTGTTTTTT | CSVAAVNTGELFF | TRBJ2-2 | NA | NA | 13 | TRBV29-1
TGTGCCACCAGGGTAAATCGGTACTACACCTTC | CATRVNRYYTF | TRBJ1-2 | NA | NA | 11 | TRBV19
TGTGCCAGTAGTATAGATGGAAAGGGGTATCAGCCCCAGCATTTT | CASSIDGKGYQPQHF | TRBJ1-5 | few | NA | 15 | TRBV19